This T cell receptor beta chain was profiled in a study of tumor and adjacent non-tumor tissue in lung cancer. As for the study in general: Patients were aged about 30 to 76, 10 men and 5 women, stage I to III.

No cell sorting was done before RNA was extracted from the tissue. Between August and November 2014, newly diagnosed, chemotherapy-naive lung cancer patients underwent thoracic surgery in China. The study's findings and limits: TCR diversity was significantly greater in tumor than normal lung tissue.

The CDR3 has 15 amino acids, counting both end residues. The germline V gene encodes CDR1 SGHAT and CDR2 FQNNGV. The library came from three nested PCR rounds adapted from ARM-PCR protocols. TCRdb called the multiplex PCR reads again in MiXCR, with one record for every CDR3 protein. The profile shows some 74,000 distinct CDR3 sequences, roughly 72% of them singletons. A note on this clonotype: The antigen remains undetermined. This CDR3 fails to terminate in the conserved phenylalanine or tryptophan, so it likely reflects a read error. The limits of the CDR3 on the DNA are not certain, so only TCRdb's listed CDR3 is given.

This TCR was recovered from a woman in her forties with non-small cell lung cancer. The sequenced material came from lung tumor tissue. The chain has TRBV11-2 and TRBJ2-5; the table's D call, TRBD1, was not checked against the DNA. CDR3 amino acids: CASSLATGIGETQYL.